The 29 T cell receptor beta chains below were found in one sample sequenced in a study of T-cell memory formation after mild COVID-19. TCRdb re-analysed the 5' RACE reads in MiXCR, keeping a single row per CDR3 protein. The table shows 580,000 or so distinct CDR3 sequences, with 17% occurring only once. Sequencing was performed on PBMCs or a T cell subset sorted from them (not recorded which). Every receptor here comes from an adult woman who had mild COVID-19 (a few samples of this study predate the infection). Cell type and time point are not known.

This clonotype showed up just a few times. This rearrangement joins TRBV6-1 to TRBJ2-7; 11 positions match TRBD2. Germline values: CDR1 MNHNS, CDR2 SASEGT. This CDR3 comprises 16 residues. V lost 1 base, J lost 0 bases, and 2 bases stayed unmatched. The CDR3 DNA reads TGTGCCAGCAGTGAAGTAGCGGGGGGGTACTCCTACGAGCAGTACTTC. Amino acids: CASSEVAGGYSYEQYF.

This clonotype has more than one count but fewer than ten. The genes are TRBV2 and TRBJ1-1; D not resolved. Looked up from germline, CDR1 is SNHLY and CDR2 is FYNNEI. CDR3 length: 15 amino acids. V was clipped by 4 bases and J by 1 base, with 13 bases between them. The CDR3 here is CASSVLLGRNTEAFF. The DNA of the CDR3 is TGTGCCAGCAGTGTACTTTTGGGGAGGAACACTGAAGCTTTCTTT.

Only a few counts were recorded for this clonotype. The CDR3 protein is CATFLAGGLYNEQFF. In DNA, the CDR3 is TGTGCCACCTTCCTAGCGGGGGGGCTCTACAATGAGCAGTTCTTC. The chain has TRBV15 and TRBJ2-1, with 12 bases matching TRBD2. The CDR3 is 15 amino acids. J was trimmed by 3 bases and V by 8 bases; bases with no gene match: 5. Per the germline V gene, CDR1 is LNHNV and CDR2 is YYDKDF (reference sequence).

The V gene is TRBV28, the J gene TRBJ2-7; no definite D call. The V gene lost 2 bases and the J gene lost 7 bases, with 15 bases spanning the gap. Germline values: CDR1 MDHEN, CDR2 SYDVKM. This CDR3 comprises 14 residues. CDR3 in amino acids: CASSLRPQLWEQYF. CDR3 nucleotides: TGTGCCAGCAGTTTAAGGCCACAGTTGTGGGAGCAGTACTTC.

Here the CDR3 reads CATSRESGITDTQYF. In DNA form, the CDR3 reads TGTGCCACCAGCAGAGAGTCGGGGATCACAGATACGCAGTATTTT. This rearrangement joins TRBV15 to TRBJ2-3; possibly TRBD2 for D (5 bases). Deletions cut 0 bases from V and 2 bases from J, with 9 bases between. The CDR3 has 15 residues. Germline CDR1 reads LNHNV; CDR2 reads YYDKDF (reference sequence).

This clonotype has a handful of counts. The chain employs TRBV6-5 and TRBJ1-1; D uncertain. The CDR3 runs 14 residues. Trimming pared 3 bases from V and 3 bases from J, leaving 11 bases between. Germline CDR1 reads MNHEY; CDR2 reads SVGAGI. In DNA, the CDR3 is TGTGCCAGCAGTTATTGGGCGCGAGACACTGAAGCTTTCTTT. Amino acid sequence: CASSYWARDTEAFF.

This clonotype was recorded a few times. The V gene is TRBV12-3 or TRBV12-4, the J gene TRBJ2-1; tentative D call: TRBD2 (6 bases). CDR3 length: 16 residues. V shed 8 bases and J shed 1 base, with 18 bases lying between them. CDR3 bases: TGTGCCAGCCAAACCCTCCAGCGGGCGTCCTACAATGAGCAGTTCTTC. Protein: CASQTLQRASYNEQFF.

This clonotype came up a few times. The chain has TRBV9 and TRBJ2-3, with a tentative D call TRBD1 (6 bases). The CDR3 has 16 amino acids. Trimming took 0 bases from V and 1 from J, leaving 12 bases between them. Germline V gene sequence: CDR1 SGDLS, CDR2 YYNGEE. CDR3 protein: CASSVGGRRRTDTQYF. For the CDR3, the DNA is TGTGCCAGCAGCGTAGGGGGGCGGCGCCGCACAGATACGCAGTATTTT.

The chain carries TRBV5-4 and TRBJ1-6; D call uncertain. This CDR3 region has 14 residues. The V and J ends lost 0 bases and 7 bases respectively, with 8 bases between them. Per the germline V gene, CDR1 is SGHNT and CDR2 is YYREEE (reference sequence). The chain's CDR3 is CASSLDQENSPLHF. Here the CDR3 DNA reads TGTGCCAGCAGCTTGGACCAGGAGAATTCACCCCTCCACTTT.

This clonotype has just a few counts. J is TRBJ1-4 and V is TRBV6-6; a weak D match, TRBD1 (5 bases). Germline CDR1 is MNHNY and CDR2 is SVGAGI (reference sequence). The CDR3 has 14 residues. V was trimmed by 5 bases and J by 4 bases, leaving 11 bases between them. The CDR3 is CASSIPGLNEKLFF. Written as DNA, the CDR3 is TGTGCCAGCAGTATCCCGGGACTTAATGAAAAACTGTTTTTT.

The chain combines TRBV2 with TRBJ2-2; TRBD1 might be the D (5 bases). Germline V gene data show CDR1 as SNHLY and CDR2 as FYNNEI. CDR3 size: 15 residues. V was pared by 8 bases and J by 1 base, with 14 bases between. In DNA form, the CDR3 reads TGTGCCAGCGGGGTAGGGGTAGAGAACACCGGGGAGCTGTTTTTT. This codes for CASGVGVENTGELFF. Variable domain in full (rest from reference TRBV2 and TRBJ2-2): EPEVTQTPSHQVTQMGQEVILRCVPISNHLYFYWYRQILGQKVEFLVSFYNNEISEKSEIFDDQFSVERPDGSNFTLKIRSTKLEDSAMYFCASGVGVENTGELFFGEGSRLTVL.

This chain uses TRBV30 with TRBJ1-5; 7 bases line up with TRBD1. Trimming cost V 2 bases and J 1 base; bases outside gene matches: 2. Germline assignment: CDR1 GTSNPN and CDR2 SVGIG (reference sequence). The CDR3 extends over 14 amino acids. CDR3 protein: CAWSTGQSNQPQHF. CDR3 nucleotides: TGTGCCTGGAGTACGGGACAGAGCAATCAGCCCCAGCATTTT.

This clonotype was detected only a few times. The V and J genes are TRBV12-3 or TRBV12-4 and TRBJ2-3; a possible D gene is TRBD1 (5 bases). V was cut by 5 bases and J by 5 bases, with 14 bases left in between. CDR3 length: 14 residues. CDR3 amino acids: CASSQGSDLDTQYF. CDR3 DNA: TGTGCCAGCAGTCAGGGATCTGATTTAGATACGCAGTATTTT.

This clonotype was picked up a small number of times. The rearrangement links TRBV5-1 to TRBJ2-1; 7 nucleotides line up with TRBD1. This CDR3 region has 16 residues. CDR1 is SGHRS, CDR2 YFSETQ, per germline. With 4 bases clipped from V and 8 bases from J, the junction kept 15 bases outside the gene matches. CDR3 loop: CASSRGDTDRNHEQFF. In nucleotides, the CDR3 is TGCGCCAGCAGCCGTGGGGATACGGACAGGAACCATGAGCAGTTCTTC.

The V and J genes are TRBV2 and TRBJ2-7, with no clear D. The germline gives CDR1 SNHLY, CDR2 FYNNEI. This CDR3 has 13 residues. V lost 4 bases to trimming and J lost 0 bases, with 7 bases between them. The CDR3 is CASSGENSYEQYF. The CDR3 nucleotides are TGTGCCAGCAGTGGTGAAAACTCCTACGAGCAGTACTTC.

V is TRBV18 and J is TRBJ2-7; a weak D match, TRBD1 (6 bases). The CDR3 covers 12 residues. V was pared by 3 bases and J by 6 bases, with 9 bases between. The V gene's germline CDR1 is KGHSH and CDR2 LQKENI. CDR3 sequence: CASSPRRGEQYF. As DNA, the CDR3 is TGTGCCAGCTCACCGCGCAGGGGCGAGCAGTACTTC.

The V call is TRBV6-4, the J call TRBJ2-1; 8 bases agree with TRBD2. The V segment lost 6 bases and the J segment 9 bases; nucleotides outside the gene matches: 13. The CDR3 has 15 amino acids. Germline loops: CDR1 MRHNA, CDR2 SNTAGT. CDR3: CASSEGTSEWSEQFF. The CDR3 region has the DNA TGTGCCAGCAGCGAAGGGACTAGTGAATGGTCTGAGCAGTTCTTC.

CDR3: CASSDGAIAGEDTQYF. In nucleotides, the CDR3 is TGTGCCAGCAGCGACGGGGCGATAGCGGGAGAGGATACGCAGTATTTT. The J gene is TRBJ2-3, the V gene TRBV7-6; 9 bases fit TRBD2. The CDR3 has 16 amino acids. V was clipped by 5 bases and J by 6 bases; unmatched bases: 12. Germline-derived CDR1 and CDR2 are SGHVS and FNYEAQ.

The rearrangement links TRBV20-1 to TRBJ2-7, with D possibly matching TRBD2 (7 bases). CDR3 length: 13 amino acids. From germline, CDR1 is DFQATT and CDR2 SNEGSKA (reference sequence). Trimming shortened V by 3 bases and J by 0 bases, and 9 bases separated the two germline ends. CDR3 amino acids: CSARAGASYEQYF. CDR3 nucleotide sequence: TGCAGTGCTAGGGCGGGGGCCTCCTACGAGCAGTACTTC.

This clonotype was recorded only once. DNA of the CDR3: TGTGCCAGCAGCTCATCAGGGGGCTATACGCAGTATTTT. Amino acids: CASSSSGGYTQYF. The chain employs TRBV7-9 and TRBJ2-3, with 8 bases lining up with TRBD1. In germline, CDR1 is SEHNR, CDR2 FQNEAQ (reference sequence). This CDR3 spans 13 amino acids. V trimming: 4 bases; J trimming: 7 bases; junction bases outside the gene matches: 4. Drawing the rest from reference TRBV7-9 and TRBJ2-3, the complete variable domain is DTGVSQNPRHKITKRGQNVTFRCDPISEHNRLYWYRQTLGQGPEFLTYFQNEAQLEKSRLLSDRFSAERPKGSFSTLEIQRTEQGDSAMYLCASSSSGGYTQYFGPGTRLTVL.

This clonotype was detected only a few times. The chain is built from TRBV5-1 and TRBJ2-2; D might be TRBD2 (6 bases). Germline CDR1 SGHRS, CDR2 YFSETQ. Trimming removed 4 bases from V and 5 bases from J, with 18 bases in between. CDR3 length equals 16 residues. The CDR3 is CASSPFRGGATGELFF. The CDR3 DNA follows: TGCGCCAGCAGCCCCTTCCGTGGCGGGGCGACCGGGGAGCTGTTTTTT.

This clonotype was seen a handful of times. The rearrangement joins TRBV4-3 to TRBJ1-2; D not certain. The V gene lost 1 base and the J gene lost 1 base, with 10 bases spanning the gap. Germline V gene sequence: CDR1 LGHNA, CDR2 YSLEER. This CDR3 is built from 15 residues. DNA for the CDR3: TGCGCCAGCAGCCAAGGCTCGGCCAGTAACTATGGCTACACCTTC. This sequence encodes CASSQGSASNYGYTF.

The chain has TRBV21-1 and TRBJ1-1; the tabulated D call, TRBD1, remains unverified against the DNA. TRBV21-1 is designated a pseudogene. The CDR3 sequence is 16 residues long. As DNA, the CDR3 is TGTGCCAGCAAGCAGGGGGGCCGGGACACCAACACTGAAGCTTTCTTT. It translates to CASKQGGRDTNTEAFF.

The chain links TRBV5-1 to TRBJ2-2, with 7 bases lining up with TRBD1. V gave up 2 bases and J gave up 5 bases; unmatched junction bases: 6. Germline loops: CDR1 SGHRS, CDR2 YFSETQ. The CDR3 spans 15 residues. CDR3 protein: CASSFTGVETGELFF. The CDR3 DNA sequence: TGCGCCAGCAGCTTTACAGGGGTTGAGACCGGGGAGCTGTTTTTT.

This clonotype has more than one count but fewer than ten. This chain connects TRBV29-1 to TRBJ2-7; 9 bases fit TRBD1. The CDR3 is 13 residues long. Per germline, CDR1 SQVTM and CDR2 ANQGSEA. The V segment lost 4 bases and the J segment 3 bases; nucleotides outside the gene matches: 4. The CDR3 loop is CSVGDRDYYEQYF. In DNA, the CDR3 is TGCAGCGTTGGGGACAGGGACTACTACGAGCAGTACTTC.

The chain combines TRBV6-6 with TRBJ1-3; D possibly corresponds to TRBD1 (5 bases). V was pared by 7 bases and J by 0 bases, with 10 bases between. This CDR3 spans 14 amino acids. Germline loops: CDR1 MNHNY, CDR2 SVGAGI (reference sequence). For the CDR3, the DNA is TGTGCCAGCACTGGGGGAAACTCTGGAAACACCATATATTTT. Translating it yields CASTGGNSGNTIYF.

The chain carries TRBV27 and TRBJ2-5; 8 positions match TRBD1. The ends lost 7 bases at V and 5 bases at J; junction bases unmatched: 9. This CDR3 spans 14 amino acids. CDR1 MNHEY and CDR2 SMNVEV come from the germline V gene (reference sequence). Here the CDR3 DNA reads TGTGCCAGCACCCGGACAGGGTCTCTCGAGACCCAGTACTTC. Protein: CASTRTGSLETQYF.

This clonotype was observed a few times. This CDR3 is CASSKRREIYGYTF. CDR3 DNA: TGTGCCAGTAGTAAGCGGCGCGAGATCTATGGCTACACCTTC. The chain is built from TRBV19 and TRBJ1-2; D is unresolved. The CDR3 sequence is 14 residues long. CDR1 is LNHDA, CDR2 SQIVND, per germline (reference sequence). The V end was cut by 4 bases, the J end by 4 bases, with 13 bases between.

This clonotype has just one count. V gene TRBV6-2 or TRBV6-3 combines with J gene TRBJ2-4; maybe TRBD1 (6 bases). Germline V CDR1 and CDR2: MNHEY, SVGEGT. The CDR3 length is 14 residues. The ends were cut back, 3 bases at V and 9 bases at J, with 15 bases in the middle. CDR3 amino acids: CASSYIRGPSIQYF. The CDR3 DNA follows: TGTGCCAGCAGTTATATCAGGGGACCAAGCATTCAGTACTTC.